These T cell receptor beta chains were read from a single sample in a study of graft-versus-host responses after intestinal transplantation. Libraries were prepared by immunoSEQ multiplex PCR; TCRdb keeps only in-frame clonotypes and omits some of them. The sample holds tens of thousands of clones; under 85% are singletons and the top ten take 3.5%. Source: PBMCs, taken around 1,000 days after transplant. These receptors were collected from a human patient who received an intestinal transplant, so some T cells may come from the graft donor. Each CDR3 is given with its conserved first and last residue. A D gene is named only where the DNA matches it firmly. Size is omitted from some rows. Given values are once, few, many or a class for expanded clones.

V,J,size,D,DNA,CDR3
TRBV6-6,TRBJ2-7,.,TRBD2,TGTGCCAGCAGTCCAGCGGGAGGGACTACCTACGAGCAGTACTTC,CASSPAGGTTYEQYF
TRBV5-5,TRBJ2-1,.,.,TGTGCCAGCAGCTTGTTGGCCGGCGGGAATGAGCAGTTCTTC,CASSLLAGGNEQFF
TRBV6-5,TRBJ1-5,.,.,TGTGCCAGCAGCAAGGGGACCCATCAGCCCCAGCATTTT,CASSKGTHQPQHF
TRBV5-1,TRBJ2-3,.,TRBD2,TGCGCCAGCAGGCCCCCTACTAGCGGCCTCACAGATACGCAGTATTTT,CASRPPTSGLTDTQYF
TRBV4-1,TRBJ1-2,medium-sized,TRBD1,TGCGCCAGCAGTCAAACAGGGGGTGGGCTCTATGGCTACACCTTC,CASSQTGGGLYGYTF
TRBV6-5,TRBJ2-7,once,TRBD1,TGTGCCAGCCAGACAGGGGGCTACGAGCAGTACTTC,CASQTGGYEQYF
TRBV9,TRBJ2-5,.,TRBD2,TGTGCCAGCAGCGTAGGGACTAGCGGGGACCGGAAGACCCAGTACTTC,CASSVGTSGDRKTQYF
TRBV19,TRBJ2-3,.,.,TGTGCCAGTAGTTTACGACAGATCACAGATACGCAGTATTTT,CASSLRQITDTQYF
TRBV10-2,TRBJ2-7,few,.,TGCGCCAGCGAGGGGAGTTACGAGCAGTACTTC,CASEGSYEQYF
TRBV19,TRBJ2-1,.,.,TGTGCCAGTGGCCACAGGGTTGATGAGCAGTTCTTC,CASGHRVDEQFF
TRBV19,TRBJ1-3,.,TRBD1,TGTGCCAGTAGTATTCGGGGGACAGGGAAGAACACCATATATTTT,CASSIRGTGKNTIYF
TRBV27,TRBJ2-7,.,TRBD2,TGTGCCAGCAGTCTATCTAGCGGGGGGTCCTACGAGCAGTACTTC,CASSLSSGGSYEQYF
TRBV19,TRBJ2-2,.,.,TGTGCCAGTAGGCGGGACAGTAACACCGGGGAGCTGTTTTTT,CASRRDSNTGELFF
TRBV7-3,TRBJ2-7,.,TRBD1,TGTGCCAGCAGCCGGGACAGGGACGCCGAGCAGTACTTC,CASSRDRDAEQYF
TRBV18,TRBJ2-7,.,TRBD2,TGTGCCAGCTCACCACCGCTGAGCGGGGGACCCTACGAGCAGTACTTC,CASSPPLSGGPYEQYF
TRBV15,TRBJ2-7,.,TRBD1,TGTGCCACGGGGACCGCCGGGACAGGGCTCGGAGAGCAGTACTTC,CATGTAGTGLGEQYF
TRBV6-1,TRBJ1-4,once,.,TGTGCCAGCAGTGAAGCCCTTAACAGCAGGGGAAAACTGTTTTTT,CASSEALNSRGKLFF
TRBV11-3,TRBJ2-1,few,TRBD2,TGTGCCAGCAGCCCACTAGCGGGGGACAATGAGCAGTTCTTC,CASSPLAGDNEQFF
TRBV18,TRBJ1-2,.,.,TGTGCCAGCTCACCACCGTCGGGGTTTGGCTATGGCTACACCTTC,CASSPPSGFGYGYTF
TRBV6-6,TRBJ2-3,.,.,TGTGCCAGCAGTTACACGTTTCCAGATACGCAGTATTTT,CASSYTFPDTQYF
TRBV28,TRBJ1-1,.,TRBD1,TGTGCCAGCAGTTTACGGACAGGGAGGACTGAAGCTTTCTTT,CASSLRTGRTEAFF
TRBV5-6,TRBJ2-1,once,.,TGTGCCAGCAGCTTGGGGAATGGGCCTTATGAGCAGTTCTTC,CASSLGNGPYEQFF
TRBV2,TRBJ2-7,.,.,TGTGCCAGCGATCTAGGCCGGGCCGAGCAGTACTTC,CASDLGRAEQYF
TRBV11-2,TRBJ2-6,few,TRBD2,TGTGCCAGCAGCTTAGAGGGGGGGTCCGGGGCCAACGTCCTGACTTTC,CASSLEGGSGANVLTF
TRBV9,TRBJ2-2,.,TRBD2,TGTGCCAGCAGCGTAGCGATGCTGGGACTAGCGGGGGGAAACACCGGGGAGCTGTTTTTT,CASSVAMLGLAGGNTGELFF
TRBV7-9,TRBJ2-1,.,TRBD2,TGTGCCAGCAGCGGGGGGAGCGGGAGGGCTTACAATGAGCAGTTCTTC,CASSGGSGRAYNEQFF
TRBV28,TRBJ1-6,.,TRBD1,TGTGCCAGCAGTCTTACTGGGACAGGGAGATATTCACCCCTCCACTTT,CASSLTGTGRYSPLHF
TRBV5-4,TRBJ1-2,.,.,TGTGCCAGCAGCTTGGGGCGGGGATCGTCGGCCTATGGCTACACCTTC,CASSLGRGSSAYGYTF
TRBV29-1,TRBJ2-6,.,.,TGCAGCGCCAAGACAGAAGGCAACGTCCTGACTTTC,CSAKTEGNVLTF
TRBV28,TRBJ2-7,.,.,TGTGCCAGCAGTCCCTCTTTAGGGGAGCAGTACTTC,CASSPSLGEQYF
TRBV5-1,TRBJ1-1,.,TRBD1,TGCGCCAGCAGCTTCGACAGGGCAGAAGCTTTCTTT,CASSFDRAEAFF
TRBV19,TRBJ2-3,.,TRBD2,TGTGCCAGAATGCTTTCGGGACTAGCGGTCGTAGAGACAGATACGCAGTATTTT,CARMLSGLAVVETDTQYF
TRBV6-1,TRBJ1-5,.,.,TGTGCCAGCAGTGAAAAACAGGGCGATTATCAGCCCCAGCATTTT,CASSEKQGDYQPQHF
TRBV5-4,TRBJ2-1,.,TRBD1,TGTGCCAGCAGCCGGACAGGGTTGGATGAGCAGTTCTTC,CASSRTGLDEQFF
TRBV30,TRBJ2-2,.,.,TGTGCCTGGACCGACCGTGGGGAGCTGTTTTTT,CAWTDRGELFF
TRBV30,TRBJ2-7,.,.,TGTGCCTGGAGCCAAGTCAGCTACGAGCAGTACTTC,CAWSQVSYEQYF
TRBV10-3,TRBJ2-5,.,TRBD1,TGTGCCATCAGTGGGGGACAGATCCAAGAGACCCAGTACTTC,CAISGGQIQETQYF
TRBV16,TRBJ1-5,.,TRBD1,TGTGCCAGCAGCCAGGGGACAGGGGCTCAGCCCCAGCATTTT,CASSQGTGAQPQHF
TRBV7-6,TRBJ2-5,.,TRBD2,TGTGCCAGCAGTTCTAGCGGGATGGAGACCCAGTACTTC,CASSSSGMETQYF
TRBV6-6,TRBJ1-1,.,.,TGTGCCAGCAGTTACGGTTCAGCGAACACTGAAGCTTTCTTT,CASSYGSANTEAFF
TRBV12-5,TRBJ2-2,few,.,TGTGCTAGTGGTTTGGTAAATCGGGGGCGGGACGGGGAGCTGTTTTTT,CASGLVNRGRDGELFF
TRBV4-2,TRBJ2-3,.,TRBD2,TGTGCCAGCAGCCGGACTAGCGGGAGCACAGATACGCAGTATTTT,CASSRTSGSTDTQYF
TRBV6-6,TRBJ2-5,.,.,TGTGCCAGCAGGGGGGACCTGAAAGAGACCCAGTACTTC,CASRGDLKETQYF
TRBV5-1,TRBJ2-1,.,TRBD2,TGCGCCAGCGGGACTGTTACTAGCGGTAATTCCTACAATGAGCAGTTCTTC,CASGTVTSGNSYNEQFF
TRBV6-1,TRBJ2-7,.,.,TGTGCCAGCAGTGAAGCCCCAGGGCGGGGATGGGAGCAGTACTTC,CASSEAPGRGWEQYF
TRBV6-1,TRBJ2-3,.,.,TGTGCCAGCAGTGAACAGGGGAGGGTAGATACGCAGTATTTT,CASSEQGRVDTQYF
TRBV18,TRBJ2-3,.,.,TGTGCCAGCTCACCACCGGGTTCCGGGGGCAACACAGATACGCAGTATTTT,CASSPPGSGGNTDTQYF
TRBV29-1,TRBJ2-1,.,.,TGCAGCGTTGAAGATGGCCCTCGCAATGAGCAGTTCTTC,CSVEDGPRNEQFF
TRBV28,TRBJ2-7,few,.,TGTGCCAGCAGAGGTGGGAGCTACGAGCAGTACTTC,CASRGGSYEQYF
TRBV28,TRBJ2-6,once,.,TGTGCCAGCAGTTTGACACCGAGCTCTGGGGCCAACGTCCTGACTTTC,CASSLTPSSGANVLTF
TRBV6-1,TRBJ1-5,.,.,TGTGCCAGCAGGCCGGGGACCCAGCCCCAGCATTTT,CASRPGTQPQHF
TRBV6-1,TRBJ2-7,once,.,TGTGCCAGCAGTGAATTTTCGGGTTCCTACGAGCAGTACTTC,CASSEFSGSYEQYF
TRBV10-2,TRBJ2-1,once,TRBD2,TGCGCCAGCAAGGGGACTAGTGCGGGTGAGCAGTTCTTC,CASKGTSAGEQFF
TRBV5-1,TRBJ2-5,few,.,TGCGCCAGCAGCTGGTGGAGGGGGGGAGAGACCCAGTACTTC,CASSWWRGGETQYF
TRBV6-6,TRBJ2-2,.,.,TGTGCCAGCAGACCGACACAGGGGAACACCGGGGAGCTGTTTTTT,CASRPTQGNTGELFF
TRBV14,TRBJ2-3,.,.,TGTGCCAGCAGCCAGGTCACGGGGAGGTGGGGCACAGATACGCAGTATTTT,CASSQVTGRWGTDTQYF
TRBV4-2,TRBJ2-3,.,TRBD2,TGTGCCAGCAGCCAAGAAGCTAGCGGGAGTCTCACAGATACGCAGTATTTT,CASSQEASGSLTDTQYF
TRBV6-1,TRBJ1-6,.,TRBD1,TGTGCCAGCGGGGGAGTGGGACAGGGGAATTCACCCCTCCACTTT,CASGGVGQGNSPLHF
TRBV10-3,TRBJ1-3,.,.,TGTGCCATCAGTGATAGGGCTTCCGTCTCTGGAAACACCATATATTTT,CAISDRASVSGNTIYF